The 20 T cell receptor beta chains below were found in one sample sequenced in a study of blood T cells in healthy people across ages. A second PCR, run for roughly 7 to 11 cycles, used a sample-barcoded 5' primer plus a J-beta primer mix. TCRdb fed the 5' RACE reads into MiXCR, producing one record per CDR3 protein. The sample carries about 1.1 million distinct CDR3 sequences, 35% to 40% recorded once. The sample consisted of blood. The receptors shown here come from a man aged 18 to 30 in good health.

This clonotype showed up just a few times. The rearrangement uses TRBV5-1 and TRBJ2-2, with 9 bases aligning to TRBD1. J was trimmed by 3 bases and V by 4 bases; bases with no gene match: 7. The germline V gene encodes CDR1 SGHRS and CDR2 YFSETQ. CDR3 length equals 16 residues. Written as DNA, the CDR3 is TGCGCCAGCAGCCTGGACAGGGGAAAGGACACCGGGGAGCTGTTTTTT. Protein product: CASSLDRGKDTGELFF. Full variable domain (rest looked up from reference TRBV5-1 and TRBJ2-2): KAGVTQTPRYLIKTRGQQVTLSCSPISGHRSVSWYQQTPGQGLQFLFEYFSETQRNKGNFPGRFSGRQFSNSRSEMNVSTLELGDSALYLCASSLDRGKDTGELFFGEGSRLTVL.

Only a few counts were recorded for this clonotype. The rearrangement uses TRBV5-1 and TRBJ1-2, with TRBD1 identical over 7 bases. The CDR3 has 15 residues. V was clipped by 0 bases and J by 2 bases; unmatched bases: 4. CDR1 SGHRS and CDR2 YFSETQ come from the germline V gene. CDR3 coding DNA: TGCGCCAGCAGCTTGGTTGCCAGGGGGAACTATGGCTACACCTTC. It translates to CASSLVARGNYGYTF.

V usage is TRBV12-3 or TRBV12-4 and J usage is TRBJ2-5, with TRBD1 matching 9 bases. V gave up 5 bases and J gave up 4 bases; unmatched junction bases: 5. The CDR3 has 14 amino acids. The CDR3 sequence: CASSVGTGIETQYF. The CDR3 DNA reads TGTGCCAGCAGTGTGGGGACAGGGATAGAGACCCAGTACTTC.

The chain combines TRBV7-9 with TRBJ2-1; the D gene could be TRBD1 or TRBD2 (6 bases each). Germline V lookup: CDR1 SEHNR, CDR2 FQNEAQ (reference sequence). The V gene lost 7 bases and the J gene lost 1 base, with 14 bases spanning the gap. The CDR3 is made up of 15 amino acids. The CDR3 protein is CASNGGRMSYNEQFF. The CDR3 region has the DNA TGTGCCAGCAACGGGGGCAGGATGTCCTACAATGAGCAGTTCTTC.

The chain employs TRBV20-1 and TRBJ1-1, with D perhaps matching TRBD1 (6 bases). The length of the CDR3 is 12 residues. CDR1 DFQATT and CDR2 SNEGSKA come from the germline V gene (reference sequence). Deletions cut 4 bases from V and 5 bases from J, with 11 bases between. The CDR3 reads CSAKTGITEAFF. CDR3 sequence (DNA): TGCAGTGCTAAAACAGGGATTACTGAAGCTTTCTTT.

The chain uses TRBV12-3 or TRBV12-4 and TRBJ2-2; tentatively, D is TRBD1 (5 bases). The CDR3 has 13 amino acids. V was clipped by 6 bases and J by 1 base, with 6 bases between them. This chain's CDR3 is CASRQENTGELFF. CDR3 nucleotide sequence: TGTGCCAGCAGACAGGAGAACACCGGGGAGCTGTTTTTT.

In its sample, this clonotype was seen a few times. The J gene is TRBJ2-3, the V gene TRBV10-3; D ambiguous. This CDR3 is built from 15 residues. Trimming shortened V by 4 bases and J by 5 bases, and 16 bases separated the two germline ends. Germline V gives CDR1 ENHRY, CDR2 SYGVKD. CDR3 DNA sequence: TGTGCCATCAGTGGGGCCCTGGGGTTTGGAGATACGCAGTATTTT. It specifies CAISGALGFGDTQYF.

The J gene is TRBJ1-6, the V gene TRBV13, with 7 bases lining up with TRBD1. V shed 1 base, J shed 7 bases, and the junction held 4 bases outside the gene matches. Germline V gene sequence: CDR1 PRHDT, CDR2 FYEKMQ (reference sequence). CDR3 length: 15 amino acids. CDR3 residues: CASSLVTGANSPLHF. DNA of the CDR3: TGTGCCAGCAGCTTAGTAACAGGGGCAAATTCACCCCTCCACTTT.

V usage is TRBV30 and J usage is TRBJ2-3; D is perhaps TRBD2 (7 bases). Germline V gene data show CDR1 as GTSNPN and CDR2 as SVGIG (reference sequence). Between the trimmed V and J ends, which lost 0 bases and 0 bases, there was a span of 10 bases. This CDR3 has 15 residues. The CDR3 nucleotides are TGTGCCTGGAGTGTTCGGGGGGCTAGCACAGATACGCAGTATTTT. Protein sequence: CAWSVRGASTDTQYF.

About this clonotype: A read error may be the cause here, since a much bigger clone is one base away. V gene TRBV29-1 combines with J gene TRBJ2-1, with D tentatively TRBD1 (5 bases). Germline V gene lookup returns CDR1 SQVTM and CDR2 ANQGSEA. This CDR3 has 15 amino acids. The CDR3 DNA reads as TGCAGCGTTGAAGGGATCCAGGGCTCCTGCAATGAGCAGTTCTTC. Its translation: CSVEGIQGSCNEQFF.

This clonotype was counted many times. This chain links TRBV5-1 with TRBJ2-3, with D unresolved. The CDR3 is 12 amino acids. Germline V gene lookup returns CDR1 SGHRS and CDR2 YFSETQ. The V gene lost 7 bases and the J gene lost 4 bases, with 10 bases spanning the gap. CDR3 sequence reads: CASHSNSDTQYF. As DNA, the CDR3 is TGCGCCAGCCACTCTAACTCAGATACGCAGTATTTT. Combining the CDR3 with reference TRBV5-1 and TRBJ2-3 gives the whole variable domain KAGVTQTPRYLIKTRGQQVTLSCSPISGHRSVSWYQQTPGQGLQFLFEYFSETQRNKGNFPGRFSGRQFSNSRSEMNVSTLELGDSALYLCASHSNSDTQYFGPGTRLTVL.

The V call is TRBV12-3 or TRBV12-4, the J call TRBJ1-2; D unresolved. CDR3 length: 14 residues. With 6 bases removed from V and 2 bases from J, the gap between germline ends came to 13 bases. CDR3 DNA sequence: TGTGCCAGCAGACGGGCCGGAATAAACTATGGCTACACCTTC. It codes for CASRRAGINYGYTF.

This clonotype has a handful of counts. The V gene is TRBV18, the J gene TRBJ2-3, with 11 bases fitting TRBD2. The CDR3 contains 17 residues. CDR1 is KGHSH, CDR2 LQKENI, per germline. The V and J ends lost 2 bases and 2 bases, in that order; junction bases with no gene match: 6. The CDR3: CASSPLGLAGPTDTQYF. The CDR3 DNA sequence: TGTGCCAGCTCACCATTAGGACTAGCGGGCCCCACAGATACGCAGTATTTT.

The chain joins TRBV29-1 to TRBJ1-1, with D unclear. V lost 6 bases and J lost 4, with 3 bases in between. Per germline, CDR1 SQVTM and CDR2 ANQGSEA. CDR3 length: 9 residues. The CDR3 loop reads CSVSTEAFF. CDR3 sequence (DNA): TGCAGCGTAAGCACTGAAGCTTTCTTT. The full variable domain, its missing parts supplied by reference TRBV29-1 and TRBJ1-1, is SAVISQKPSRDICQRGTSLTIQCQVDSQVTMMFWYRQQPGQSLTLIATANQGSEATYESGFVIDKFPISRPNLTFSTLTVSNMSPEDSSIYLCSVSTEAFFGQGTRLTVV.

The V call is TRBV11-1, the J call TRBJ1-5; no clear D gene. CDR1 is SGHAT, CDR2 FQDESV, per germline (reference sequence). This CDR3 is built from 13 residues. Trimming removed 2 bases at V and 6 bases at J, with 8 bases between. The CDR3 DNA is TGTGCCAGCAGCTTAAATCGGGGTCAGCCCCAGCATTTT. Protein: CASSLNRGQPQHF.

About this clonotype: A much bigger clone sits one base away, suggesting this may be a read error. CDR3 DNA: TGTGCCAGCAGTAAAGGGCTGACAGGGGATACGCGGTATTTT. Protein sequence: CASSKGLTGDTRYF. The chain uses TRBV6-5 and TRBJ2-3; 8 bases are a match to TRBD1. There are 14 residues in the CDR3. The germline V gene has CDR1 MNHEY and CDR2 SVGAGI.

The V and J genes are TRBV12-3 or TRBV12-4 and TRBJ1-5; D call uncertain. Between the trimmed V and J ends, which lost 5 bases and 7 bases, there was a span of 15 bases. The length of the CDR3 is 14 residues. The CDR3 nucleotides are TGTGCCAGCAGTCCCGATTCCTTTCGGCAGCCCCAGCATTTT. Residues: CASSPDSFRQPQHF.

This clonotype was counted only a few times. The rearrangement links TRBV15 to TRBJ2-1; D not certain. The CDR3 sequence is 15 residues long. The germline V and J ends were trimmed by 4 bases and 6 bases, with 16 bases remaining between them. Germline values: CDR1 LNHNV, CDR2 YYDKDF (reference sequence). The CDR3 is CATSTYRATFNEQFF. CDR3 bases: TGTGCCACCAGCACCTACCGGGCCACTTTCAATGAGCAGTTCTTC.

This sequence joins TRBV6-4 and TRBJ2-2, with a possible D match to TRBD1 (5 bases). The CDR3 totals 13 residues. Trimming cost V 4 bases and J 4 bases, with 7 bases left between them. Per germline, CDR1 MRHNA and CDR2 SNTAGT. CDR3 loop: CASSGQSTGELFF. The CDR3 nucleotides are TGTGCCAGCAGTGGACAGAGCACCGGGGAGCTGTTTTTT.

The table lists this clonotype with a few counts. The genes are TRBV9 and TRBJ2-4; D unresolved. Between the trimmed V and J ends, which lost 0 bases and 7 bases, there was a span of 14 bases. CDR1 and CDR2 from the germline V gene are SGDLS and YYNGEE. The CDR3 is 15 residues long. The CDR3 sequence: CASSVAPDLTNIQYF. The CDR3 DNA sequence: TGTGCCAGCAGCGTAGCCCCAGACCTGACTAACATTCAGTACTTC.